This T cell receptor beta chain was captured in a study of CD8+ T cells in alopecia areata. At the level of the study: Female C3H/HeJ mice aged about 6-10 weeks received skin from spontaneously alopecic C3H/HeJ graft donors aged about 6-12 months. Study-wide points: Higher clonality was seen in lesional scalp than in normal scalp, especially in alopecia totalis/universalis. Sequenced scalp T cells also include alphabeta T cells resident in normal skin. TCR sharing across patients was less clear than in mice, possibly HLA-related.

This clone appeared a few times. No antigen is known for it. Gene names and germline refer to mouse. The read ends 4 residues shy of where the CDR3 ends; the end is completed using the germline J gene. There are 13 residues in the CDR3. CDR1 and CDR2 from the germline V gene are NNHDY and SYVADS. TCR sequencing used cDNA made by reverse transcription of extracted RNA. Profiling relied on immunoSEQ multiplex PCR, and the TCRdb table lists in-frame clones only, not all of them. The repertoire yields 90,000 to 130,000 clones, none seen only once; the top ten contain around a fifth. The sequenced material came from lesional skin. The J gene is TRBJ2-4, the V gene TRBV13-3, with 8 bases identical to TRBD1. This TCR came from a C3H/HeJ mouse with alopecia areata. The mice in this strain carry MHC haplotype H2-k. The CDR3 here is CASTDRGGNTLYF. The CDR3 bases that were read are TGTGCCAGCACCGACAGGGGAGGAAAC. Looking up the rest from reference TRBV13-3 and TRBJ2-4 gives the full variable domain: EAAVTQSPRSKVAVTGGKVTLSCHQTNNHDYMYWYRQDTGHGLRLIHYSYVADSTEKGDIPDGYKASRPSQENFSLILELASLSQTAVYFCASTDRGGNTLYFGAGTRLSVL.